Detailed here is one TCR beta chain. This specimen comes from a study of cytomegalovirus exposure and HLA in healthy donors. The PCR ran on 60 Vbeta and 13 Jbeta primers. This table comes from immunoSEQ multiplex PCR, and its TCRdb copy is limited to in-frame clones, with some not included. The sample lists approximately 150,000 clones, approximately 72% occurring once. The specimen sequenced was PBMCs. The TCR comes from a human donor in good health.

CDR3 in DNA: TGTGCCAGCAGCCTCTCCAAACAGGGGACGGACTCCTACAATGAGCAGTTCTTC. Protein product: CASSLSKQGTDSYNEQFF. V and J are TRBV7-8 and TRBJ2-1, with 7 nucleotides matching TRBD1. Trimming took 5 bases from V and 0 from J; bases not matched to a gene: 13. The CDR3 consists of 18 residues. CDR1 is SGHVS and CDR2 is FQNEAQ in the germline V gene.